Below are 20 T cell receptor beta chains sequenced from a single sample in a study of identifying expanded T cells in peripheral blood (dated by TCRdb to about 2019). Libraries came from the immunoSEQ multiplex PCR assay. Entries here come from immuneACCESS through TCRdb and include only in-frame sequences with V and J called. Some clones fail to appear in such tables; in the studies checked, an unresolved V gene covers under half of the shortfall, and the cause of the remainder is unknown. This sample is represented by approximately 79,000 clones; roughly 90% of them were singletons. The ten largest clonotypes hold over 2.5% of the sample. Sequences were obtained from blood. These receptors all come from a person between 18 and 69 years old in good health.

V gene TRBV9 combines with J gene TRBJ2-3, with a tentative D call TRBD2 (5 bases). Trimming took 2 bases from V and 6 from J, leaving 13 bases between them. In germline, CDR1 is SGDLS, CDR2 YYNGEE. This CDR3 is built from 14 residues. The CDR3: CASSVTRNGDTQYF. CDR3 sequence (DNA): TGTGCCAGCAGCGTCACTAGGAACGGCGATACGCAGTATTTT.

This clone turned up a few times. This chain joins TRBV6-6 and TRBJ2-7; no clear D gene. The germline V and J ends were trimmed by 6 bases and 3 bases, with 12 bases remaining between them. This CDR3 comprises 13 residues. The germline V gene has CDR1 MNHNY and CDR2 SVGAGI (reference sequence). This CDR3 is CASRGRTYYEQYF. In DNA form, the CDR3 reads TGTGCCAGCAGGGGAAGGACCTACTACGAGCAGTACTTC.

The chain is built from TRBV4-1 and TRBJ1-1, with 7 positions matching TRBD1. After removal of 4 bases from V and 3 bases from J, the junction contained 2 bases not matched to a gene. The V gene's germline CDR1 is MGHRA and CDR2 YSYEKL. The CDR3 is 13 amino acids. CDR3 coding DNA: TGCGCCAGCAGCCTAGGGACAGACACTGAAGCTTTCTTT. It is translated as CASSLGTDTEAFF.

The J gene is TRBJ2-1, the V gene TRBV7-2, with TRBD2 matching over 10 bases. V dropped 3 bases and J dropped 9; count of bases not matched to a gene: 11. There are 16 residues in the CDR3. Germline-derived CDR1 and CDR2 are SGHTA and FQGNSA. The CDR3, as DNA: TGTGCCAGCAGCTTGTCCGCCGAGACTAGCGGGTTTGAGCAGTTCTTC. It codes for CASSLSAETSGFEQFF.

The chain links TRBV19 to TRBJ2-2, with TRBD2 matching over 7 bases. The CDR3 runs to 14 residues. Germline CDR1 is LNHDA and CDR2 is SQIVND (reference sequence). The V gene end was trimmed by 5 bases and the J gene end by 2 bases; junction bases not matched to a gene: 2. DNA of the CDR3: TGTGCCAGTAGTGCGGGAGTTAACACCGGGGAGCTGTTTTTT. This gives the protein CASSAGVNTGELFF.

V usage is TRBV19 and J usage is TRBJ2-7; 7 nucleotides match TRBD1. This CDR3 comprises 12 residues. The J segment lost 5 bases and the V segment lost 5 bases, leaving 3 bases of the junction unmatched. Germline V CDR1 and CDR2: LNHDA, SQIVND (reference sequence). CDR3 nucleotides: TGTGCCAGTAGTGCGACAGGGAACGAGCAGTACTTC. Amino acid sequence: CASSATGNEQYF. Full variable domain (rest looked up from reference TRBV19 and TRBJ2-7): DGGITQSPKYLFRKEGQNVTLSCEQNLNHDAMYWYRQDPGQGLRLIYYSQIVNDFQKGDIAEGYSVSREKKESFPLTVTSAQKNPTAFYLCASSATGNEQYFGPGTRLTVT.

This chain connects TRBV6-5 to TRBJ2-1; D is unclear. Germline V gene lookup returns CDR1 MNHEY and CDR2 SVGAGI. The germline V and J ends were trimmed by 4 bases and 8 bases, with 6 bases remaining between them. The CDR3 contains 11 residues. Here the CDR3 DNA reads TGTGCCAGCAGTTCGCCCGATGAGCAGTTCTTC. Its translation: CASSSPDEQFF.

This clone came up once. The gene calls are TRBV18 and TRBJ2-3; D uncertain. This CDR3 is built from 13 residues. V was cut by 3 bases and J by 3 bases, with 7 bases left in between. Germline CDR1 is KGHSH and CDR2 is LQKENI. Here the CDR3 DNA reads TGTGCCAGCTCACCTCGGCTAACAGATACGCAGTATTTT. This codes for CASSPRLTDTQYF.

This clone occurred a few times. V and J are TRBV6-1 and TRBJ2-7; D could derive from TRBD1 or TRBD2 (5 bases each). V was trimmed by 2 bases and J by 7 bases, leaving 6 bases between them. CDR3 length equals 11 residues. CDR1 is MNHNS, CDR2 SASEGT, per germline. The CDR3 DNA follows: TGTGCCAGCAGTGAATGGGGGGAGCAGTACTTC. This gives the protein CASSEWGEQYF.

The chain has TRBV5-4 and TRBJ2-5, with 7 positions matching TRBD1. V dropped 3 bases and J dropped 3; count of bases not matched to a gene: 8. This CDR3 region has 15 residues. The V gene's germline CDR1 is SGHNT and CDR2 YYREEE (reference sequence). The CDR3 loop is CASSSATGQKETQYF. CDR3 nucleotide sequence: TGTGCCAGCAGCTCAGCGACGGGACAGAAAGAGACCCAGTACTTC.

This clone has only one observation. The CDR3 sequence: CASSLPLRNTEAFF. Written as DNA, the CDR3 is TGTGCCAGCAGTTTACCCCTCCGGAACACTGAAGCTTTCTTT. The gene calls are TRBV28 and TRBJ1-1; D is unresolved. Germline loops: CDR1 MDHEN, CDR2 SYDVKM. V was clipped by 2 bases and J by 1 base, with 8 bases between them. The CDR3 is 14 amino acids. Full variable domain (remainder filled in from reference TRBV28 and TRBJ1-1): DVKVTQSSRYLVKRTGEKVFLECVQDMDHENMFWYRQDPGLGLRLIYFSYDVKMKEKGDIPEGYSVSREKKERFSLILESASTNQTSMYLCASSLPLRNTEAFFGQGTRLTVV.

A word on this clone: Sequence at one end of the junction differs from germline and may be a read error. The rearrangement links TRBV7-7 to TRBJ2-2; D is undetermined. Per the germline V gene, CDR1 is SSHAT and CDR2 is FNYEAQ (reference sequence). The CDR3 covers 14 residues. The CDR3, as DNA: TGTGCTAGCAGCCTATCGAGCGAGACCGGGGAGCTGTTTTTT. It yields the protein CASSLSSETGELFF.

This chain joins TRBV6-6 and TRBJ2-7; a possible D gene is TRBD2 (6 bases). The germline gives CDR1 MNHNY, CDR2 SVGAGI (reference sequence). V was clipped by 7 bases and J by 6 bases, with 16 bases between them. The CDR3 extends over 13 amino acids. In DNA form, the CDR3 reads TGTGCCAGCAAAGGTACGGGAGTGAGCGAGCAGTACTTC. Translating it yields CASKGTGVSEQYF.

The chain uses TRBV11-3 and TRBJ2-3; 8 bases map to TRBD2. The CDR3 contains 14 residues. The germline V gene encodes CDR1 SGHNT and CDR2 YENEEA. V lost 4 bases, J lost 4 bases, and 4 bases stayed unmatched. The DNA of the CDR3 is TGTGCCAGCAGCTCAGGACTAGCCTCAGATACGCAGTATTTT. Its protein product is CASSSGLASDTQYF.

CDR3 DNA sequence: TGTGCCAGCAGCTTGGGTTGGGACTCCTACAATGAGCAGTTCTTC. The encoded protein is CASSLGWDSYNEQFF. The chain joins TRBV5-4 to TRBJ2-1; D is ambiguous. CDR3 length: 15 amino acids. The germline V and J ends were trimmed by 0 bases and 0 bases, with 7 bases remaining between them. CDR1 is SGHNT, CDR2 YYREEE, per germline (reference sequence).

The chain uses TRBV7-3 and TRBJ2-1, with a tentative D call TRBD2 (6 bases). Per the germline V gene, CDR1 is SGHTA and CDR2 is FQGTGA. The V end was cut by 1 base, the J end by 8 bases, with 15 bases between. This CDR3 comprises 15 residues. CDR3 residues: CASSLSWGSSDEQFF. In DNA, the CDR3 is TGTGCCAGCAGCTTAAGTTGGGGGTCTAGCGATGAGCAGTTCTTC.

This rearrangement joins TRBV19 to TRBJ1-1, with a weak D call TRBD1 (5 bases). V was shortened by 6 bases and J by 1 base, with 18 bases between the two germline ends. Germline values: CDR1 LNHDA, CDR2 SQIVND (reference sequence). The length of the CDR3 is 16 residues. The CDR3 coding sequence is TGTGCCAGTAGACTCGACGGGGCGGGGAGGAACACTGAAGCTTTCTTT. Its protein product is CASRLDGAGRNTEAFF. The full variable domain, with the rest looked up from reference TRBV19 and TRBJ1-1, is DGGITQSPKYLFRKEGQNVTLSCEQNLNHDAMYWYRQDPGQGLRLIYYSQIVNDFQKGDIAEGYSVSREKKESFPLTVTSAQKNPTAFYLCASRLDGAGRNTEAFFGQGTRLTVV.

The rearrangement uses TRBV20-1 and TRBJ2-1, with D unclear. V lost 3 bases, J lost 4 bases, and 4 bases lay in between. Per germline, CDR1 DFQATT and CDR2 SNEGSKA (reference sequence). The CDR3 length is 11 residues. The CDR3 nucleotides are TGCAGTGCTAGCGGATACAATGAGCAGTTCTTC. Amino acids: CSASGYNEQFF.

The V gene is TRBV4-3, the J gene TRBJ2-3; D may correspond to TRBD1 or TRBD2 (5 bases each). This CDR3 has 15 residues. V was trimmed by 4 bases and J by 4 bases, leaving 15 bases between them. Germline values: CDR1 LGHNA, CDR2 YSLEER. CDR3 sequence (DNA): TGCGCCAGCAGCCGGGGTGAAGGGGACCCAGATACGCAGTATTTT. It yields the protein CASSRGEGDPDTQYF.

The CDR3: CASSLGTYNEQFF. In DNA form, the CDR3 reads TGTGCCAGCAGCTTAGGGACGTACAATGAGCAGTTCTTC. This chain joins TRBV7-2 and TRBJ2-1; no clear D. Trimming removed 1 base at V and 4 bases at J, with 5 bases between. This CDR3 is 13 amino acids long. Per the germline V gene, CDR1 is SGHTA and CDR2 is FQGNSA. The whole variable domain, remainder taken from reference TRBV7-2 and TRBJ2-1, is GAGVSQSPSNKVTEKGKDVELRCDPISGHTALYWYRQSLGQGLEFLIYFQGNSAPDKSGLPSDRFSAERTGGSVSTLTIQRTQQEDSAVYLCASSLGTYNEQFFGPGTRLTVL.